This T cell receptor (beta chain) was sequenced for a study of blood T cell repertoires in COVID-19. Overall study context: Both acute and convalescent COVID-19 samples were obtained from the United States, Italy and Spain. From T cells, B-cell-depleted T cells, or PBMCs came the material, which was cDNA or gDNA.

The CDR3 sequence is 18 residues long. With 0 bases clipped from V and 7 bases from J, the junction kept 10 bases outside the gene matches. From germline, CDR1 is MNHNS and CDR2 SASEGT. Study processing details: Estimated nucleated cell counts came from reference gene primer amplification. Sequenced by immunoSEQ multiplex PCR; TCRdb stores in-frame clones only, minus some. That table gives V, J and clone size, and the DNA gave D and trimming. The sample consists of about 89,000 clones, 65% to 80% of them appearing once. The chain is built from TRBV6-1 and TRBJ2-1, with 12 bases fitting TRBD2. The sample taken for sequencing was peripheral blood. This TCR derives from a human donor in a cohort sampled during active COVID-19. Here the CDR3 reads CASSEARTSGIARNEQFF. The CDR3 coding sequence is TGTGCCAGCAGTGAAGCCCGGACTAGCGGGATCGCCCGGAATGAGCAGTTCTTC.